This is a list of T cell receptor beta chains from one sample in a study of blood T cell repertoires in COVID-19. Only in-frame clones appear in the TCRdb table, and some are missing; sequencing was by immunoSEQ multiplex PCR. The sample comprises approximately 190,000 clones, over 70% of which are singletons, and about 6.9% rests with the top ten. The material sequenced was peripheral blood. The receptors were gathered from a man aged 55 to 70 with acute or convalescent COVID-19. The CDR3 runs from the conserved cysteine through the conserved F or W. Fields, in order: J gene, V gene, clone size, CDR3 length, D gene, CDR3 DNA, CDR3 protein. A D gene is named only where the DNA matches it firmly. For some rows the clone size is stated as once, few or many, or as a class when expanded; others skip it.

J gene: TRBJ2-3; V gene: TRBV7-3; clone size: .; CDR3 length: 17; D gene: .; CDR3 DNA: TGTGCCAGCAGCAAATCGGGGTTGGGGACTCCCACAGATACGCAGTATTTT; CDR3 protein: CASSKSGLGTPTDTQYF
J gene: TRBJ2-5; V gene: TRBV7-3; clone size: .; CDR3 length: 13; D gene: TRBD1; CDR3 DNA: TGTGCCAGCAGCACAGGGGGCCAAGAGACCCAGTACTTC; CDR3 protein: CASSTGGQETQYF
J gene: TRBJ1-5; V gene: TRBV7-8; clone size: .; CDR3 length: 16; D gene: .; CDR3 DNA: TGTGCCAGCAGCTCAACCCAGACAGGCGGGTATCAGCCCCAGCATTTT; CDR3 protein: CASSSTQTGGYQPQHF
J gene: TRBJ1-2; V gene: TRBV5-1; clone size: .; CDR3 length: 17; D gene: TRBD1; CDR3 DNA: TGCGCCAGCAGTCCCGGGACAGGGCCCCTCGGAGGCTATGGCTACACCTTC; CDR3 protein: CASSPGTGPLGGYGYTF
J gene: TRBJ1-5; V gene: TRBV9; clone size: once; CDR3 length: 12; D gene: .; CDR3 DNA: TGTGCCAGCAGCACACAGACAGGGCCCCAGCATTTT; CDR3 protein: CASSTQTGPQHF
J gene: TRBJ2-2; V gene: TRBV6-4; clone size: .; CDR3 length: 15; D gene: TRBD1; CDR3 DNA: TGTGCCAGCAGCCCGGGACAGGATGTCACCGGGGAGCTGTTTTTT; CDR3 protein: CASSPGQDVTGELFF
J gene: TRBJ2-1; V gene: TRBV5-1; clone size: .; CDR3 length: 13; D gene: .; CDR3 DNA: TGCGCCAGCAGCCTGGACAGATACAATGAGCAGTTCTTC; CDR3 protein: CASSLDRYNEQFF
J gene: TRBJ1-1; V gene: TRBV4-1; clone size: .; CDR3 length: 15; D gene: TRBD1; CDR3 DNA: TGCGCCAGCAGCCCCTTGGACAGGGGGAACACTGAAGCTTTCTTT; CDR3 protein: CASSPLDRGNTEAFF
J gene: TRBJ1-2; V gene: TRBV2; clone size: .; CDR3 length: 16; D gene: TRBD1; CDR3 DNA: TGTGCCAGCAGCCTAAAGTTACAGGGGGCGTCCTATGGCTACACCTTC; CDR3 protein: CASSLKLQGASYGYTF
J gene: TRBJ2-5; V gene: TRBV3-1/TRBV3-2; clone size: .; CDR3 length: 15; D gene: TRBD2; CDR3 DNA: TGTGCCAGCAGCCCAGGGCTAGCGGCTAAAGAGACCCAGTACTTC; CDR3 protein: CASSPGLAAKETQYF
J gene: TRBJ2-7; V gene: TRBV16; clone size: .; CDR3 length: 16; D gene: .; CDR3 DNA: TGTGCCAGCAGCCCCGAAACAGGGAGAGGCTCCTACGAGCAGTACTTC; CDR3 protein: CASSPETGRGSYEQYF
J gene: TRBJ2-1; V gene: TRBV15; clone size: few; CDR3 length: 16; D gene: TRBD1; CDR3 DNA: TGTGCCACCAGCAGAGGCTCGGGACAGGGTGAAAATGAGCAGTTCTTC; CDR3 protein: CATSRGSGQGENEQFF
J gene: TRBJ1-5; V gene: TRBV2; clone size: .; CDR3 length: 14; D gene: .; CDR3 DNA: TGTGCCAGCATGGGAGGGGCGCGCAATCAGCCCCAGCATTTT; CDR3 protein: CASMGGARNQPQHF
J gene: TRBJ2-1; V gene: TRBV6-5; clone size: .; CDR3 length: 14; D gene: .; CDR3 DNA: TGTGCCAGCAGTTACCTACTAGCCGTGCATGAGCAGTTCTTC; CDR3 protein: CASSYLLAVHEQFF
J gene: TRBJ2-1; V gene: TRBV18; clone size: .; CDR3 length: 13; D gene: .; CDR3 DNA: TGTGCCAGCTTACAGGGTAAATACAATGAGCAGTTCTTC; CDR3 protein: CASLQGKYNEQFF
J gene: TRBJ2-3; V gene: TRBV4-2; clone size: .; CDR3 length: 17; D gene: TRBD2; CDR3 DNA: TGTGCCAGCAGCCAAGCCCTGGGGGGGACTAGCACAGATACGCAGTATTTT; CDR3 protein: CASSQALGGTSTDTQYF
J gene: TRBJ1-5; V gene: TRBV6-5; clone size: .; CDR3 length: 14; D gene: TRBD1; CDR3 DNA: TGTGCCAGCAGTAGGCCGGGACAGGGCCAGCCCCAGCATTTT; CDR3 protein: CASSRPGQGQPQHF
J gene: TRBJ1-2; V gene: TRBV5-6; clone size: .; CDR3 length: 15; D gene: .; CDR3 DNA: TGTGCCAGCAGCTTGGGCCAGGGGAATGCTGGAGGCTACACCTTC; CDR3 protein: CASSLGQGNAGGYTF
J gene: TRBJ2-3; V gene: TRBV6-5; clone size: .; CDR3 length: 16; D gene: TRBD2; CDR3 DNA: TGTGCCAGCAGTTTGGCGGGGGGGCCTACTACAGATACGCAGTATTTT; CDR3 protein: CASSLAGGPTTDTQYF
J gene: TRBJ2-2; V gene: TRBV19; clone size: few; CDR3 length: 19; D gene: TRBD2; CDR3 DNA: TGTGCCAGTTGTCCCCGGACTAGCGCGGTACCCGCGAACACCGGGGAGCTGTTTTTT; CDR3 protein: CASCPRTSAVPANTGELFF
J gene: TRBJ2-2; V gene: TRBV7-9; clone size: .; CDR3 length: 16; D gene: TRBD1; CDR3 DNA: TGTGCCAGCAGCCGACGACAGGGCCCGAACACCGGGGAGCTGTTTTTT; CDR3 protein: CASSRRQGPNTGELFF
J gene: TRBJ2-3; V gene: TRBV4-2; clone size: .; CDR3 length: 14; D gene: .; CDR3 DNA: TGTGCCAGCAGCCAAGATAGTAGCTCAGATACGCAGTATTTT; CDR3 protein: CASSQDSSSDTQYF
J gene: TRBJ1-5; V gene: TRBV10-3; clone size: .; CDR3 length: 16; D gene: TRBD1; CDR3 DNA: TGTGCCATCAGTGCGGACAGGGCCCTTAGCAATCAGCCCCAGCATTTT; CDR3 protein: CAISADRALSNQPQHF
J gene: TRBJ1-6; V gene: TRBV10-2; clone size: .; CDR3 length: 15; D gene: TRBD1; CDR3 DNA: TGCGCCACCAGCCCCACCGGGACAGGGGGTTCACCCCTCCACTTT; CDR3 protein: CATSPTGTGGSPLHF
J gene: TRBJ2-7; V gene: TRBV4-2; clone size: .; CDR3 length: 16; D gene: TRBD2; CDR3 DNA: TGTGCCAGCAGCCAACAACTAGCGTCGAGCTCCTACGAGCAGTACTTC; CDR3 protein: CASSQQLASSSYEQYF
J gene: TRBJ1-1; V gene: TRBV19; clone size: few; CDR3 length: 13; D gene: .; CDR3 DNA: TGTGCCACTCTACCTTCAGGTCGGACTGAAGCTTTCTTT; CDR3 protein: CATLPSGRTEAFF
J gene: TRBJ1-4; V gene: TRBV4-1; clone size: .; CDR3 length: 13; D gene: .; CDR3 DNA: TGCGCCAGCAGCCAAGACAGGAACAGCCCTCATTCTTTT; CDR3 protein: CASSQDRNSPHSF
J gene: TRBJ2-5; V gene: TRBV11-2; clone size: once; CDR3 length: 14; D gene: TRBD2; CDR3 DNA: TGTGCCAGCAGCACCTCGACTAGCTCTGAGACCCAGTACTTC; CDR3 protein: CASSTSTSSETQYF
J gene: TRBJ1-3; V gene: TRBV6-6; clone size: .; CDR3 length: 14; D gene: .; CDR3 DNA: TGTGCCAGCAAGCGGGGGAACTCTGGAAACACCATATATTTT; CDR3 protein: CASKRGNSGNTIYF
J gene: TRBJ2-7; V gene: TRBV23-1; clone size: .; CDR3 length: 14; D gene: .; CDR3 DNA: TGCGCCAGCAGTCAATCGTACAGTGACTACGAGCAGTACTTC; CDR3 protein: CASSQSYSDYEQYF
J gene: TRBJ2-3; V gene: TRBV7-8; clone size: .; CDR3 length: 17; D gene: TRBD2; CDR3 DNA: TGTGCCAGCAGCTTATCGACTAGCGTCGCTTCCACAGATACGCAGTATTTT; CDR3 protein: CASSLSTSVASTDTQYF
J gene: TRBJ2-1; V gene: TRBV7-9; clone size: .; CDR3 length: 13; D gene: TRBD2; CDR3 DNA: TGTGCCAGCAGCTCTAGCGGTTACAATGAGCAGTTCTTC; CDR3 protein: CASSSSGYNEQFF
J gene: TRBJ1-5; V gene: TRBV24-1; clone size: once; CDR3 length: 17; D gene: .; CDR3 DNA: TGTGCCACCAGTGACAGAGACAGGTATGGCGGCAATCAGCCCCAGCATTTT; CDR3 protein: CATSDRDRYGGNQPQHF
J gene: TRBJ1-6; V gene: TRBV6-2/TRBV6-3; clone size: .; CDR3 length: 14; D gene: TRBD1; CDR3 DNA: TGTGCCAGCAGCCTGACAGGGAATAATTCACCCCTCCACTTT; CDR3 protein: CASSLTGNNSPLHF
J gene: TRBJ2-7; V gene: TRBV5-1; clone size: .; CDR3 length: 15; D gene: .; CDR3 DNA: TGCGCCAGCAGCTTGGCGGGGGGACATTCCTACGAGCAGTACTTC; CDR3 protein: CASSLAGGHSYEQYF
J gene: TRBJ2-1; V gene: TRBV29-1; clone size: .; CDR3 length: 14; D gene: TRBD1; CDR3 DNA: TGCAGCGCCCTAGGACAGGGAACTTACAGTGAGCAGTTCTTC; CDR3 protein: CSALGQGTYSEQFF
J gene: TRBJ2-4; V gene: TRBV7-9; clone size: .; CDR3 length: 18; D gene: TRBD2; CDR3 DNA: TGTGCCAGCAGCCCCCGGGGGGGGGTCCACTATTCTCAAAACATTCAGTACTTC; CDR3 protein: CASSPRGGVHYSQNIQYF
J gene: TRBJ1-5; V gene: TRBV19; clone size: .; CDR3 length: 16; D gene: .; CDR3 DNA: TGTGCCAGTAGGGGGTATGAGGGTGACAGCAATCAGCCCCAGCATTTT; CDR3 protein: CASRGYEGDSNQPQHF
J gene: TRBJ1-5; V gene: TRBV2; clone size: few; CDR3 length: 15; D gene: .; CDR3 DNA: TGTGCCAGCATGGAGGGAACAGATAGCAATCAGCCCCAGCATTTT; CDR3 protein: CASMEGTDSNQPQHF
J gene: TRBJ1-2; V gene: TRBV18; clone size: .; CDR3 length: 16; D gene: .; CDR3 DNA: TGTGCCAGCTCACCCCAACTACAGGGTGCGGACTATGGCTACACCTTC; CDR3 protein: CASSPQLQGADYGYTF
J gene: TRBJ2-2; V gene: TRBV4-2; clone size: .; CDR3 length: 18; D gene: TRBD2; CDR3 DNA: TGTGCCAGCAGCCAAGGGAACTTAGCGGGAGTGAGCACCGGGGAGCTGTTTTTT; CDR3 protein: CASSQGNLAGVSTGELFF
J gene: TRBJ2-1; V gene: TRBV5-6; clone size: .; CDR3 length: 16; D gene: TRBD2; CDR3 DNA: TGTGCCAGCAGCTTGGGGGGAGGGAGCTCCTACAATGAGCAGTTCTTC; CDR3 protein: CASSLGGGSSYNEQFF
J gene: TRBJ1-1; V gene: TRBV12-3/TRBV12-4; clone size: .; CDR3 length: 13; D gene: TRBD1; CDR3 DNA: TGTGCCAGCAGCCGCGACAGGGCAGGTGGAGCTTTCTTT; CDR3 protein: CASSRDRAGGAFF
J gene: TRBJ1-2; V gene: TRBV29-1; clone size: .; CDR3 length: 11; D gene: TRBD1; CDR3 DNA: TGCAGCGCCTGGGACAGGCCAGGCTACACCTTC; CDR3 protein: CSAWDRPGYTF
J gene: TRBJ1-2; V gene: TRBV24-1; clone size: .; CDR3 length: 16; D gene: .; CDR3 DNA: TGTGCCACCAGTGATGGGAAAACAGGGATAGTAAGCGGCTACACCTTC; CDR3 protein: CATSDGKTGIVSGYTF